This TCR beta chain was recorded in a study of PD-1 blockade in classical Hodgkin lymphoma. Study-level findings and limits: CD4+ TCR diversity rose significantly by C4D1, and CD8+ TCR diversity did not. Reasons behind the repertoire differences stay unclear, perhaps disease activity or earlier therapy.

Comments on this clone: Its antigen is currently unknown.

Here immunoSEQ multiplex PCR was the method, and the copy in TCRdb shows in-frame clones only, minus some. The sample consists of tens of thousands of clones, 90% of them appearing once. Time point indicated: cycle 4 day 1 (C4D1), after five to seven weeks of nivolumab. Every single patient, without exception, relapsed after autologous stem cell transplantation, and brentuximab vedotin exposure varied. The best responses consisted of complete response, partial response or progressive disease. V was cut by 3 bases and J by 4 bases, with 12 bases left in between. The CDR3 covers 14 residues. The germline CDR1 and CDR2 sequences are KGHSH and LQKENI.

The starting material was peripheral blood mononuclear cells (PBMCs), obtained before the fourth cycle of nivolumab. This receptor was taken from a human donor with classical Hodgkin lymphoma. The rearrangement links TRBV18 to TRBJ1-1, with D unresolved. The CDR3, as DNA: TGTGCCAGCTCACCTCGGGTAGGGAGCACTGAAGCTTTCTTT. It codes for CASSPRVGSTEAFF. Full variable domain (missing parts from reference TRBV18 and TRBJ1-1): NAGVMQNPRHLVRRRGQEARLRCSPMKGHSHVYWYRQLPEEGLKFMVYLQKENIIDESGMPKERFSAEFPKEGPSILRIQQVVRGDSAAYFCASSPRVGSTEAFFGQGTRLTVV.